This TCR beta chain is drawn from a study of blood T cell repertoires in COVID-19. In the original processing: Estimated nucleated cell counts came from reference gene primer amplification. The method was immunoSEQ multiplex PCR; TCRdb's version includes in-frame clones alone and lacks a portion of them. Clone size and V and J calls were adopted from that table, with D and trimming inferred from the DNA. The sample has fewer than 300,000 clones, under 90% seen once; the top ten hold 11%. Germline-derived CDR1 and CDR2 are MNHEY and SMNVEV (reference sequence). Trimming shortened V by 2 bases and J by 4 bases, and 12 bases separated the two germline ends. The CDR3 contains 15 residues.

This rearrangement joins TRBV27 to TRBJ2-1, with a tentative D call TRBD2 (5 bases). The receptor comes from a middle-aged man with COVID-19, enrolled during active disease. Material: peripheral blood. The CDR3 region is CASSLKADVYNEQFF. The DNA for the CDR3 is TGTGCCAGCAGTTTAAAAGCGGACGTTTACAATGAGCAGTTCTTC.